Many counts were recorded for the clone carrying this T cell receptor beta chain. Hyperthyroidism, newly diagnosed and lasting under 2 months, affected patients aged 18 to 65. Clinical symptoms, serum thyroxine, TRAb, thyroid ultrasound and orbital computed tomography established diagnosis. These data belong to a study of T cells in Graves' hyperthyroidism and ophthalmopathy. Amplification of TCR beta CDR3 regions was performed using RNA transcripts as template. In the first-round RT-PCR of the TCR CDR3, the HTBI primer set was used. TCRdb analysed the multiplex PCR reads with MiXCR anew, one entry per CDR3 protein. This table holds about 210,000 distinct CDR3 sequences, 17% found once. Germline V gene lookup returns CDR1 LGHDT and CDR2 YNNKEL (reference sequence). The CDR3 loop spans 15 amino acids. V was pared by 2 bases and J by 0 bases, with 11 bases between.

V and J are TRBV3-1 and TRBJ2-7; no clear D gene. The TCR comes from a man aged 45-65 years with Graves' hyperthyroidism. Source material: blood. As DNA, the CDR3 is TGTGCCAGCAGCCAACTACCTATAAGCTCCTACGAGCAGTACTTC. Translation: CASSQLPISSYEQYF.